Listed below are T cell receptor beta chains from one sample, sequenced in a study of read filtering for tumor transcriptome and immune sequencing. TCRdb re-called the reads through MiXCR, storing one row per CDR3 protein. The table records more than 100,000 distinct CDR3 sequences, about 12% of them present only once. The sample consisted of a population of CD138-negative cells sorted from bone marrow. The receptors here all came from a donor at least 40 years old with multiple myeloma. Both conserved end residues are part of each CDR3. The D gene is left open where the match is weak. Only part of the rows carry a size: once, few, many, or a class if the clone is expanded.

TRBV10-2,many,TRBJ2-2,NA,CASSRALTGELFF,TGCGCCAGCAGTAGGGCCCTAACCGGGGAGCTGTTTTTT
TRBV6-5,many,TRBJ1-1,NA,CASSYHRDGGTEAFF,TGTGCCAGCAGTTACCACAGGGATGGGGGCACTGAAGCTTTCTTT
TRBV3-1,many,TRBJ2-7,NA,CASSVSGQQYF,TGTGCCAGCAGCGTTAGCGGTCAGCAGTACTTC
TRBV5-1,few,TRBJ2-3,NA,CASSLGAITDTQYF,TGCGCCAGCAGCTTGGGGGCGATCACAGATACGCAGTATTTT
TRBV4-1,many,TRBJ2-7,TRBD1,CASSQSPGQSYEQYF,TGCGCCAGCAGCCAATCCCCGGGACAGAGCTACGAGCAGTACTTC
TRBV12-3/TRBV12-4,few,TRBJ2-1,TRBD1,CASSLAGTGGGDEQFF,TGTGCCAGCAGTTTAGCGGGGACAGGGGGCGGGGATGAGCAGTTCTTC
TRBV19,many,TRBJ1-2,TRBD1,CASLNTGTGKGYTF,TGTGCCAGCCTTAATACCGGGACAGGGAAAGGCTACACCTTC
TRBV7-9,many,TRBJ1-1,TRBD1,CASSLTQGDTEAFF,TGTGCCAGCAGCTTAACGCAGGGGGACACTGAAGCTTTCTTT
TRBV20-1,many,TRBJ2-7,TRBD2,CSARGVTSGYEQYF,TGCAGTGCTAGAGGGGTGACTAGCGGGTACGAGCAGTACTTC
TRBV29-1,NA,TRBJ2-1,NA,CGVVAATYNEQFF,TGCGGCGTTGTGGCGGCCACCTACAATGAGCAGTTCTTC
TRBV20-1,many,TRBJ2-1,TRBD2,CSASSWTSGSPYNEQFF,TGCAGTGCTAGCTCCTGGACTAGCGGGAGCCCCTACAATGAGCAGTTCTTC